Included here is one T cell receptor beta chain sequence, with context. This sample was included in a study of blood T cell repertoires in COVID-19. As for the study in general: The analysed material was cDNA or gDNA that came from T cells, B-cell-depleted T cells, or PBMCs.

The V gene's germline CDR1 is LNHNV and CDR2 YYDKDF (reference sequence). The length of the CDR3 is 16 residues. Trimming took off 0 bases at V and 5 bases at J, with 16 bases between the two ends. Profiling relied on immunoSEQ multiplex PCR, and the TCRdb table lists in-frame clones only, not all of them. The sample has under 200,000 clones; around 83% are singletons. The sample taken for sequencing was peripheral blood. J is TRBJ1-1 and V is TRBV15; D possibly corresponds to TRBD1 (5 bases). The TCR originated in a woman of 80 years or more in a cohort sampled during active or convalescent COVID-19. CDR3: CATSRDRGLPGTEAFF. CDR3 bases: TGTGCCACCAGCAGAGATCGGGGACTCCCGGGGACTGAAGCTTTCTTT.